Listed below are T cell receptor beta chains from one sample, sequenced in a study of blood T cell repertoires in COVID-19. Using immunoSEQ multiplex PCR, the repertoire was profiled, and TCRdb retains in-frame clones only, with some absent. This sample has 250,000 to 300,000 clones, with 70% to 85% found just once. The sequencing sample was made of peripheral blood. Receptors originate from a woman of 80 years or more with acute or convalescent COVID-19. Each CDR3 is given with its conserved first and last residue. Each record gives: CDR3 DNA, CDR3 protein, J gene, D gene, V gene, clone size, CDR3 length. A D gene is named only where the DNA matches it firmly. Some rows have no size entry. The others give once, few or many, or a class for an expanded clone.

TGTGCCAGCAGCTTAAGGCGGGACAGGGTGGGGTATGGCTACACCTTC | CASSLRRDRVGYGYTF | TRBJ1-2 | TRBD1 | TRBV7-2 | NA | 16
TGTGCCAGCGGCCGACAGGGTCCCTACGAGCAGTACTTC | CASGRQGPYEQYF | TRBJ2-7 | TRBD1 | TRBV12-3/TRBV12-4 | NA | 13
TGTGCCAGCCGTGGACAGACCTTTTATGGCTACACCTTC | CASRGQTFYGYTF | TRBJ1-2 | NA | TRBV27 | NA | 13
TGCGCCAGCAGTCATGACTGGACCTACGAGCAGTACTTC | CASSHDWTYEQYF | TRBJ2-7 | NA | TRBV5-1 | NA | 13
TGCAGTGCTAGTCGTTCTACGGGACTAGCGGGATTGGATACGCAGTATTTT | CSASRSTGLAGLDTQYF | TRBJ2-3 | TRBD2 | TRBV20-1 | NA | 17
TGCGCCAGCAGCTTGACAGGGGGCAGTGACTATGGCTACACCTTC | CASSLTGGSDYGYTF | TRBJ1-2 | TRBD1 | TRBV5-1 | NA | 15
TGTGCCAGCAGGCGGGACAGGGGGAGTAATGAAAAACTGTTTTTT | CASRRDRGSNEKLFF | TRBJ1-4 | TRBD1 | TRBV6-6 | once | 15
TGTGCCAGCACCTTGGGGGGGAGTAGCGATGAGCAGTTCTTC | CASTLGGSSDEQFF | TRBJ2-1 | TRBD2 | TRBV6-6 | NA | 14
TGCGCCAGCACCGCGGACAGGGAAACGAACACCGGGGAGCTGTTTTTT | CASTADRETNTGELFF | TRBJ2-2 | TRBD1 | TRBV5-1 | NA | 16
TGTGCCAGCAGCTTAGATGGAAAGGGGTCGTATAATTCACCCCTCCACTTT | CASSLDGKGSYNSPLHF | TRBJ1-6 | NA | TRBV11-2 | NA | 17
TGTGCCAGCAGTGAATCTTACAGGGGGGGCTATGGCTACACCTTC | CASSESYRGGYGYTF | TRBJ1-2 | TRBD1 | TRBV25-1 | NA | 15
TGTGCCAGCAGCGCTTCTAGCGGGGGGTGGAATGAGCAGTTCTTC | CASSASSGGWNEQFF | TRBJ2-1 | TRBD2 | TRBV11-3 | NA | 15
TGTGCCAGCAGTGAGGAGGGTTCTCAGCCCCAGCATTTT | CASSEEGSQPQHF | TRBJ1-5 | NA | TRBV2 | NA | 13
TGTGCCAGCAGCCCAGGGCGGAGCTCCTACAATGAGCAGTTCTTC | CASSPGRSSYNEQFF | TRBJ2-1 | NA | TRBV6-5 | NA | 15
TGTGCCAGCCGACAGGGGGCGATAAATCAGCCCCAGCATTTT | CASRQGAINQPQHF | TRBJ1-5 | TRBD1 | TRBV6-5 | NA | 14
TGTGCCAGCACCCGCGCCGCCCATGGCTACGAGCAGTACTTC | CASTRAAHGYEQYF | TRBJ2-7 | NA | TRBV7-2 | few | 14
TGTGCCAGCACCTTGGGACTAGCCCCCGGGGAGCTGTTTTTT | CASTLGLAPGELFF | TRBJ2-2 | TRBD2 | TRBV9 | few | 14
TGTGCCAGCAGCGACAGGACCTTATACGAGCAGTACTTC | CASSDRTLYEQYF | TRBJ2-7 | NA | TRBV3-1/TRBV3-2 | NA | 13
TGTGCCAGCAGCCTTCTAGGAGCGAACACCGGGGAGCTGTTTTTT | CASSLLGANTGELFF | TRBJ2-2 | NA | TRBV7-2 | NA | 15
TGCGCCAGCAGCTTTAGTAGCGTGTACGACGAGCAGTACTTC | CASSFSSVYDEQYF | TRBJ2-7 | NA | TRBV5-1 | NA | 14
TGTGCCAGCAGTTACGCGAACAGGGGTGGTGATCAGCCCCAGCATTTT | CASSYANRGGDQPQHF | TRBJ1-5 | TRBD1 | TRBV6-2/TRBV6-3 | NA | 16
TGCGCCAGCAGCGGCGGGACTACCCCCACAGATACGCAGTATTTT | CASSGGTTPTDTQYF | TRBJ2-3 | TRBD2 | TRBV5-1 | NA | 15
TGTGCCAGCAGCCAAGTCCGACTAGCGGGAGCAGATACGCAGTATTTT | CASSQVRLAGADTQYF | TRBJ2-3 | TRBD2 | TRBV3-1/TRBV3-2 | NA | 16
TGTGCCAGCAGCTCAGGGGGCGCCGGGAACACTGAAGCTTTCTTT | CASSSGGAGNTEAFF | TRBJ1-1 | TRBD1 | TRBV28 | NA | 15
TGTGCCAGCGTGGCGGGAGGGCACAATGAGCAGTTCTTC | CASVAGGHNEQFF | TRBJ2-1 | TRBD2 | TRBV28 | NA | 13